The TCR beta chain described here comes from a study of T cell clonotyping in hematopoietic cell transplantation. Across the whole study: Recipient samples before transplant were obtained post-cytoreduction. Study-wide findings and caveats: Pathologically expanded recipient clonotypes increased progressively from day 30 to day 180 as diversity fell.

The time point here: recipient sample about 28 days before transplant, after cytoreduction. Clones were read by immunoSEQ multiplex PCR, and TCRdb kept only the in-frame ones, dropping some. The sample lists more than 25,000 clones; 70% to 80% were seen once. CDR1 and CDR2 (germline): MGHDK, SYGVNS. CDR3 length: 15 amino acids. V was pared by 3 bases and J by 8 bases, with 19 bases between. With regard to this clone: Its antigen is still unknown.

The clonotype comes from a young woman with chronic myeloid leukemia. Some clones in this sample may be carry-over from other donors' samples. The chain links TRBV25-1 to TRBJ1-2; D may be TRBD1 (6 bases). The specimen comprised peripheral blood mononuclear cells, sampled before stem cell transplant. The CDR3 DNA is TGTGCCAGCAGTGATGGCCGACTCAAAGGGGGAGGCTACACCTTC. Translating gives CASSDGRLKGGGYTF.